Following are 29 T cell receptor beta chains from one sample sequenced in a study of CD8+CD57+ T cells in acquired aplastic anemia. Template material for TCR beta VDJ and CDR3 profiling consisted of genomic DNA. TCRdb fed the reads into MiXCR, producing one record per CDR3 protein. The sample lists about 200,000 distinct CDR3 sequences; 34% were seen once. The sequenced sample was sorted CD4+, CD8+, or CD8+CD57+ T cells (not recorded which) from PBMCs. These receptors were collected from a human donor in good health, serving as a control.

This chain uses TRBV7-2 with TRBJ2-2; 7 nucleotides match TRBD2. CDR3 length: 14 residues. Germline V gene sequence: CDR1 SGHTA, CDR2 FQGNSA. J lost 5 bases, V lost 3 bases, and 3 bases had no gene match. The CDR3 sequence is CASSLGGVTGELFF. The CDR3 bases are TGTGCCAGCAGCTTGGGGGGGGTAACCGGGGAGCTGTTTTTT.

This clonotype was detected only a few times. V is TRBV4-1 and J is TRBJ2-5; D may correspond to TRBD1 or TRBD2 (6 bases each). The V and J ends lost 1 base and 5 bases respectively, with 17 bases between them. This CDR3 region has 16 residues. The germline CDR1 and CDR2 sequences are MGHRA and YSYEKL. The DNA of the CDR3 is TGCGCCAGCAGCCAAGGGTGGAGGGGGTCGATGGAGACCCAGTACTTC. It translates to CASSQGWRGSMETQYF.

The chain is built from TRBV5-4 and TRBJ2-7; 9 nucleotides align to TRBD1. Germline V gives CDR1 SGHNT, CDR2 YYREEE (reference sequence). Trimming cost V 3 bases and J 6 bases; bases outside gene matches: 7. The CDR3 has 14 amino acids. The CDR3 sequence: CASSSSQGAGEQYF. The CDR3 coding sequence is TGTGCCAGCAGCTCGTCACAGGGGGCTGGCGAGCAGTACTTC.

This clonotype was counted ten times or more. This chain joins TRBV5-1 and TRBJ2-3; no reliable D call. The germline gives CDR1 SGHRS, CDR2 YFSETQ. The CDR3 has 15 residues. The V end lost 4 bases, the J end lost 0 bases, and 12 bases lay between the germline ends. This CDR3 reads CASSQTDGSTDTQYF. The CDR3 coding sequence is TGCGCCAGCAGCCAGACGGACGGGAGCACAGATACGCAGTATTTT.

This clonotype has at least ten counts. This chain joins TRBV6-5 and TRBJ1-2; D is perhaps TRBD1 (5 bases). The CDR3 has 13 residues. Germline V gives CDR1 MNHEY, CDR2 SVGAGI. Trimming left V 4 bases short and J 6 bases short, with 12 bases between. CDR3 amino acids: CASSSGQGHGYTF. CDR3 bases: TGTGCCAGCAGTTCCGGCCAGGGCCATGGCTACACCTTC.

The chain is built from TRBV7-2 and TRBJ1-2; 8 nucleotides match TRBD1. This CDR3 has 13 amino acids. J was trimmed by 6 bases and V by 5 bases; bases with no gene match: 5. Germline CDR1 SGHTA, CDR2 FQGNSA. The CDR3 region has the DNA TGTGCCAGCAGCGCCGGGACAGGTCATGGCTACACCTTC. Its translation is CASSAGTGHGYTF.

This clonotype occurred many times. The chain combines TRBV29-1 with TRBJ1-1; tentative D call: TRBD1 (5 bases). Germline V gene data show CDR1 as SQVTM and CDR2 as ANQGSEA. This CDR3 is 13 amino acids long. Trimming cost V 0 bases and J 10 bases, with 15 bases left between them. The DNA of the CDR3 is TGCAGCGTTGAAGATCATGGGGGTTCGGGAGCTTTCTTT. This translates into CSVEDHGGSGAFF.

Ten or more counts support this clonotype. The J gene is TRBJ2-5, the V gene TRBV15; the D gene is possibly TRBD1 (5 bases). Trimming shortened V by 1 base and J by 4 bases, and 7 bases separated the two germline ends. From germline, CDR1 is LNHNV and CDR2 YYDKDF (reference sequence). This CDR3 spans 13 amino acids. The DNA of the CDR3 is TGTGCCACCAGCAGAGGCCAGGGAGAGACCCAGTACTTC. As protein: CATSRGQGETQYF. Full variable domain (remainder filled in from reference TRBV15 and TRBJ2-5): DAMVIQNPRYQVTQFGKPVTLSCSQTLNHNVMYWYQQKSSQAPKLLFHYYDKDFNNEADTPDNFQSRRPNTSFCFLDIRSPGLGDTAMYLCATSRGQGETQYFGPGTRLLVL.

In this sample, this clonotype turned up once. The chain carries TRBV7-2 and TRBJ1-5; D is possibly TRBD1 (6 bases). CDR1 is SGHTA and CDR2 is FQGNSA in the germline V gene. The CDR3 runs to 15 residues. V was clipped by 0 bases and J by 5 bases, with 11 bases between them. CDR3 sequence reads: CASSLAGRTDQPQHF. CDR3 nucleotide sequence: TGTGCCAGCAGCTTAGCAGGCAGGACAGATCAGCCCCAGCATTTT.

V and J are TRBV25-1 and TRBJ2-4; 12 bases align to TRBD1. The CDR3 is 20 amino acids. Germline CDR1 is MGHDK and CDR2 is SYGVNS. The junction had 14 bases not matched to a gene; V was cut back by 5 bases and J by 0 bases. DNA for the CDR3: TGTGCCAGCAGTTGGCTTAGCTGGGACAGGGGGCAAATAGCCAAAAACATTCAGTACTTC. Protein sequence: CASSWLSWDRGQIAKNIQYF.

This clonotype was seen a handful of times. The rearrangement links TRBV9 to TRBJ2-3, with D possibly matching TRBD2 (5 bases). Trimming removed 6 bases at V and 2 bases at J, with 13 bases between. The V gene's germline CDR1 is SGDLS and CDR2 YYNGEE. The CDR3 runs to 14 residues. The CDR3 reads CASKREKDTDTQYF. For the CDR3, the DNA is TGTGCCAGCAAGAGGGAGAAAGACACAGATACGCAGTATTTT. The full variable domain, rest sourced from reference TRBV9 and TRBJ2-3, is DSGVTQTPKHLITATGQRVTLRCSPRSGDLSVYWYQQSLDQGLQFLIQYYNGEERAKGNILERFSAQQFPDLHSELNLSSLELGDSALYFCASKREKDTDTQYFGPGTRLTVL.

This clonotype was detected many times. The rearrangement uses TRBV11-2 and TRBJ1-1; D remains ambiguous. V was clipped by 1 base and J by 5 bases, with 11 bases between them. This CDR3 contains 14 residues. CDR1 and CDR2 (germline): SGHAT, FQNNGV. CDR3 in amino acids: CASSLGTGWTEAFF. In nucleotides, the CDR3 is TGTGCCAGCAGCTTAGGTACTGGTTGGACTGAAGCTTTCTTT.

At least ten counts were recorded for this clonotype. V gene TRBV19 combines with J gene TRBJ1-2; 8 positions agree with TRBD1. In germline, CDR1 is LNHDA, CDR2 SQIVND (reference sequence). Trimming cost V 6 bases and J 2 bases; bases outside gene matches: 5. CDR3 length: 14 amino acids. The CDR3 DNA is TGTGCCAGTAGGCGGGGGACAGGCAACTATGGCTACACCTTC. Translated, it gives CASRRGTGNYGYTF. Variable domain in full (rest from reference TRBV19 and TRBJ1-2): DGGITQSPKYLFRKEGQNVTLSCEQNLNHDAMYWYRQDPGQGLRLIYYSQIVNDFQKGDIAEGYSVSREKKESFPLTVTSAQKNPTAFYLCASRRGTGNYGYTFGSGTRLTVV.

This clonotype was seen a few times. It may be a read error: a sequence one base away is much more abundant. J is TRBJ2-5 and V is TRBV20-1; D is perhaps TRBD1 or TRBD2 (5 bases each). The CDR3 totals 11 residues. Germline CDR1 is DFQATT and CDR2 is SNEGSKA (reference sequence). The DNA for the CDR3 is TGCAGTGCCAGCGTGGGGGAGACCCAGCACTTC. Translated, it gives CSASVGETQHF.

The rearrangement joins TRBV7-8 to TRBJ2-7, with D possibly being TRBD1 (5 bases). The CDR3 has 14 amino acids. CDR1 SGHVS and CDR2 FQNEAQ come from the germline V gene. V lost 4 bases and J 0 bases, leaving 10 bases between the germline ends. CDR3 amino acids: CASSYRGVSYEQYF. The CDR3 nucleotides read TGTGCCAGCAGCTATAGGGGTGTCTCCTACGAGCAGTACTTC.

The CDR3 nucleotides read TGTGCCACCAGCAGAGATGGGCAGGGATTGTCTAACTATGGCTACACCTTC. The encoded protein is CATSRDGQGLSNYGYTF. The chain couples TRBV15 to TRBJ1-2; D is possibly TRBD1 (5 bases). Trimming pared 0 bases from V and 0 bases from J, leaving 14 bases between. This CDR3 contains 17 residues. In germline, CDR1 is LNHNV, CDR2 YYDKDF (reference sequence).

The chain couples TRBV19 to TRBJ2-2, with 16 bases that match TRBD2. Germline CDR1 is LNHDA and CDR2 is SQIVND (reference sequence). V trimming: 5 bases; J trimming: 2 bases; junction bases outside the gene matches: 8. CDR3 length equals 19 residues. Written as DNA, the CDR3 is TGTGCCAGTAGTTCCGGGACTAGCGGGAGGGCAGGAAACACCGGGGAGCTGTTTTTT. Translated, it gives CASSSGTSGRAGNTGELFF.

Comment on this clonotype: The CDR3 carries no conserved terminal phenylalanine or tryptophan, so it likely arises from a read error. The limits of the CDR3 on the DNA are not certain, so only TCRdb's listed CDR3 is given. This rearrangement joins TRBV2 to TRBJ1-2; the DNA was not used to check the table's D call, TRBD1. The CDR3 length is 11 residues, termini included. CDR1 SNHLY and CDR2 FYNNEI come from the germline V gene. The CDR3 sequence is CASKKQGGTSY.

This clonotype has at least ten counts. J is TRBJ1-1 and V is TRBV10-3, with D perhaps TRBD1 (5 bases). The CDR3 spans 15 residues. Trimming cost V 6 bases and J 2 bases, with 16 bases left between them. In germline, CDR1 is ENHRY, CDR2 SYGVKD. The CDR3 is CAISQTGTANTEAFF. CDR3 sequence (DNA): TGTGCCATCAGCCAGACCGGGACGGCAAACACTGAAGCTTTCTTT.

The rearrangement uses TRBV24-1 and TRBJ2-3; D remains unclear. Per the germline V gene, CDR1 is KGHDR and CDR2 is SFDVKD. The ends were cut back, 11 bases at V and 2 bases at J, with 13 bases in the middle. This CDR3 region has 13 residues. CDR3 sequence (DNA): TGTGCCAGCTCCCTTAGCCCCACAGATACGCAGTATTTT. This codes for CASSLSPTDTQYF.

The rearrangement links TRBV7-9 to TRBJ2-1; TRBD1 aligns across 7 bases. The length of the CDR3 is 14 residues. CDR1 is SEHNR, CDR2 FQNEAQ, per germline (reference sequence). V shed 5 bases and J 4 bases; nucleotides not matched to a gene: 5. The CDR3 DNA follows: TGTGCCAGCAGCCAAACGGACAGGTACAATGAGCAGTTCTTC. Its translation is CASSQTDRYNEQFF.

The table lists this clonotype with many counts. This chain connects TRBV2 to TRBJ2-5, with no clear D. The V end lost 6 bases, the J end lost 5 bases, and 10 bases lay between the germline ends. This CDR3 comprises 12 residues. Looked up from germline, CDR1 is SNHLY and CDR2 is FYNNEI. CDR3 in amino acids: CASSQSQETQYF. The CDR3 nucleotides are TGTGCCAGCAGCCAGTCCCAGGAGACCCAGTACTTC.

Only a few counts were recorded for this clonotype. This may come from a read error, since a much larger clone is one base off. The V gene is TRBV12-3 or TRBV12-4, the J gene TRBJ1-5; 8 bases are shared with TRBD1. The CDR3 has 15 residues. The CDR3: CASSLGQGWDQPQHF. CDR3 coding DNA: TGTGCCAGCAGCTTAGGACAGGGATGGGATCAGCCCCAGCATTTT.

The chain combines TRBV18 with TRBJ1-3; no clear D gene. This CDR3 is 14 amino acids long. Trimming removed 6 bases from V and 0 bases from J, with 9 bases in between. CDR1 KGHSH and CDR2 LQKENI come from the germline V gene. The CDR3 is CASSAGNSGNTIYF. CDR3 DNA sequence: TGTGCCAGCTCGGCAGGTAACTCTGGAAACACCATATATTTT.

The rearrangement uses TRBV7-9 and TRBJ2-3, with D perhaps given as TRBD1 or TRBD2 (6 bases each). Per germline, CDR1 SEHNR and CDR2 FQNEAQ (reference sequence). The CDR3 is 14 residues long. Trimming took off 2 bases at V and 9 bases at J, with 15 bases between the two ends. The CDR3 region is CASSLLGGTRTQYF. The CDR3 DNA reads TGTGCCAGCAGCTTATTAGGCGGGACAAGAACGCAGTATTTT.

The chain combines TRBV20-1 with TRBJ2-7; 11 nucleotides match TRBD2. V shed 6 bases and J 5 bases; nucleotides not matched to a gene: 6. The CDR3 length is 13 residues. Germline-derived CDR1 and CDR2 are DFQATT and SNEGSKA (reference sequence). The CDR3 loop is CSAISGGDNEQYF. DNA of the CDR3: TGCAGTGCCATTAGCGGGGGGGATAACGAGCAGTACTTC.

The CDR3 region is CASSQGTSGPNEQFF. DNA for the CDR3: TGCGCCAGCAGCCAAGGGACTAGCGGCCCCAATGAGCAGTTCTTC. V is TRBV4-1 and J is TRBJ2-1, with 10 bases lining up with TRBD2. Germline V lookup: CDR1 MGHRA, CDR2 YSYEKL. This CDR3 is built from 15 residues. The V gene end was trimmed by 1 base and the J gene end by 6 bases; junction bases not matched to a gene: 3.

A few counts support this clonotype. This rearrangement joins TRBV20-1 to TRBJ2-1; D remains ambiguous. V dropped 5 bases and J dropped 4 bases, with 15 bases sitting between them. Germline CDR1 reads DFQATT; CDR2 reads SNEGSKA (reference sequence). This CDR3 comprises 14 residues. The CDR3 loop reads CSAPQAGIYNEQFF. CDR3 nucleotides: TGCAGTGCTCCTCAGGCTGGTATTTACAATGAGCAGTTCTTC.

This chain connects TRBV30 to TRBJ2-3, with D possibly matching TRBD1 (6 bases). With 6 bases removed from V and 6 bases from J, the gap between germline ends came to 16 bases. The CDR3 runs to 13 residues. Germline V lookup: CDR1 GTSNPN, CDR2 SVGIG (reference sequence). The CDR3 loop is CACTGTLGDTQYF. In DNA, the CDR3 is TGTGCCTGTACAGGGACCCTTGGGGATACGCAGTATTTT.